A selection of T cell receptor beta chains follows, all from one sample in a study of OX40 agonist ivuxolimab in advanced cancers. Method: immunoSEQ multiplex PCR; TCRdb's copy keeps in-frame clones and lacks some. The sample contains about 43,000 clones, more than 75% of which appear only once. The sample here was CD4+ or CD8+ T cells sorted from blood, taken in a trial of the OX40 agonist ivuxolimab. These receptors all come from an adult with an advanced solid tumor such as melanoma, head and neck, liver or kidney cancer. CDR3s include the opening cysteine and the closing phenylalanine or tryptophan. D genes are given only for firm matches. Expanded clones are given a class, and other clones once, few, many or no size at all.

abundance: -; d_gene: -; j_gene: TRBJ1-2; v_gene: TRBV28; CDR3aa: CASSPGQNYGYTF; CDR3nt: TGTGCCAGCAGTCCCGGACAAAACTATGGCTACACCTTC
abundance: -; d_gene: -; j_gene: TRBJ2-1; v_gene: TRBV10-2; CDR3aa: CASRDGLALYNEQFF; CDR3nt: TGCGCCAGCAGAGACGGTTTAGCGCTGTACAATGAGCAGTTCTTC
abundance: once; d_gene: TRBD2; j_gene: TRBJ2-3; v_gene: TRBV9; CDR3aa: CASSVRMTSGDTQYF; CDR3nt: TGTGCCAGCAGCGTACGAATGACTAGCGGAGACACGCAGTATTTT
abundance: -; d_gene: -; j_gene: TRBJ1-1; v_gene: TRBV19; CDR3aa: CASSTRDGNTEAFF; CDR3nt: TGTGCCAGTAGTACCAGGGATGGGAACACTGAAGCTTTCTTT
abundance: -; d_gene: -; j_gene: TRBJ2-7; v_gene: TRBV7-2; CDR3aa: CASRSTREQYF; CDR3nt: TGTGCCAGCAGATCGACTCGGGAGCAGTACTTC
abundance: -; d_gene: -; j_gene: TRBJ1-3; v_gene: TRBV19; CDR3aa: CASGYNGNTIYF; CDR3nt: TGTGCCAGTGGGTACAATGGAAACACCATATATTTT
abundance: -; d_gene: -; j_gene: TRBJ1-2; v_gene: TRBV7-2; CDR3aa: CASSPLGADGYTF; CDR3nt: TGTGCCAGCAGCCCACTGGGGGCCGATGGCTACACCTTC
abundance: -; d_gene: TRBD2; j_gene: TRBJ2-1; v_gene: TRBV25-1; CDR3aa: CASSDVPAGGPLYNEQFF; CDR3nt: TGTGCCAGCAGTGACGTCCCAGCGGGAGGGCCTCTCTACAATGAGCAGTTCTTC
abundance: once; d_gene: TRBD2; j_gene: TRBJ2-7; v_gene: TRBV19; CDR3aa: CASSGRASYEQYF; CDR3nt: TGTGCCAGTAGCGGGAGGGCCTCCTACGAGCAGTACTTC
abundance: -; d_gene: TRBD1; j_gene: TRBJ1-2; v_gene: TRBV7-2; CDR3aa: CASGGTGEPINYGYTF; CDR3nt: TGTGCCAGCGGCGGGACAGGGGAGCCGATTAACTATGGCTACACCTTC
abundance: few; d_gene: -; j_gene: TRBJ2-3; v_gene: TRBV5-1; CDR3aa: CASGPSAEDTQYF; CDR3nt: TGCGCCAGCGGTCCTAGCGCGGAAGATACGCAGTATTTT
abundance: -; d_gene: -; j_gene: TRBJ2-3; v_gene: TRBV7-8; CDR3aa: CASSLGGVRSTDTQYF; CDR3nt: TGTGCCAGCAGCTTAGGGGGGGTGAGGAGCACAGATACGCAGTATTTT
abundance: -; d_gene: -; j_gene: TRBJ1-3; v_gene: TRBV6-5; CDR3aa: CASSYKLGFSGNTIYF; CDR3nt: TGTGCCAGCAGTTACAAGTTAGGGTTCTCTGGAAACACCATATATTTT
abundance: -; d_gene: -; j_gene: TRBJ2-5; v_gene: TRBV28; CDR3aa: CASRPGRLYQETQYF; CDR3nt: TGTGCCAGCAGGCCGGGACGTTTATACCAAGAGACCCAGTACTTC
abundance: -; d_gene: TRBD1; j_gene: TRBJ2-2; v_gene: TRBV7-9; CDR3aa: CASSLGTGDTGELFF; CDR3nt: TGTGCCAGCAGCTTAGGGACAGGGGACACCGGGGAGCTGTTTTTT
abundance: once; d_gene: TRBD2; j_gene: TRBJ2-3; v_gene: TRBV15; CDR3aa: CATSRLAGGTDTQYF; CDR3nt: TGTGCCACCAGCAGACTAGCGGGAGGCACAGATACGCAGTATTTT
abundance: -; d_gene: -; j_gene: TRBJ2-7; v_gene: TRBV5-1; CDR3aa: CASSASTPYEQYF; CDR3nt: TGCGCCAGCAGCGCGTCGACCCCCTACGAGCAGTACTTC
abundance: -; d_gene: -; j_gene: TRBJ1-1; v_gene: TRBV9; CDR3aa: CASEPRSGTSTEAFF; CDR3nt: TGTGCCAGCGAACCCCGGTCCGGGACCAGCACTGAAGCTTTCTTT
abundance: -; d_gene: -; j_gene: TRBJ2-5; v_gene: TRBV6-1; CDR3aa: CASSEGFLGETQYF; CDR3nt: TGTGCCAGCAGCGAAGGGTTTCTGGGGGAGACCCAGTACTTC
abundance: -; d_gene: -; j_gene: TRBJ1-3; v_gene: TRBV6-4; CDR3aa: CASRAGNTIYF; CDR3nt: TGTGCCAGCAGGGCGGGAAACACCATATATTTT
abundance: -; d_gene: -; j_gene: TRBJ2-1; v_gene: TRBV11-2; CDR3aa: CASSLDFENNEQFF; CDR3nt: TGTGCCAGCAGCTTAGACTTCGAAAACAATGAGCAGTTCTTC
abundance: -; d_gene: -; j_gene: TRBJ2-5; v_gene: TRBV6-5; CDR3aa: CASSYSGGLETQYF; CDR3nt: TGTGCCAGCAGTTACTCGGGAGGACTGGAGACCCAGTACTTC
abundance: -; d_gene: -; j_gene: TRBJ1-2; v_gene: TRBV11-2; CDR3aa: CASSTSTGTHGYTF; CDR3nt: TGTGCCAGCAGCACCTCAACAGGAACCCATGGCTACACCTTC
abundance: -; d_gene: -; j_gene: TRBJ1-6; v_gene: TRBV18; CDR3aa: CASSPRPLYYNSPLHF; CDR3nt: TGTGCCAGCTCACCCCGACCCTTGTACTATAATTCACCCCTCCACTTT
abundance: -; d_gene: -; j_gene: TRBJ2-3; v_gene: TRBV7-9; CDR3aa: CASSLVGSFGTDTQYF; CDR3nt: TGTGCCAGCAGCTTAGTCGGGAGCTTCGGCACAGATACGCAGTATTTT
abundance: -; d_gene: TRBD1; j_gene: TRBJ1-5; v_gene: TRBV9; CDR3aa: CASSVGQGSQPQHF; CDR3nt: TGTGCCAGCAGCGTAGGACAGGGCAGTCAGCCCCAGCATTTT
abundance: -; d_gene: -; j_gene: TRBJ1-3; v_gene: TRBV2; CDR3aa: CASSLPSGSGNTIYF; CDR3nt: TGTGCCAGCAGTCTTCCGTCGGGCTCTGGAAACACCATATATTTT
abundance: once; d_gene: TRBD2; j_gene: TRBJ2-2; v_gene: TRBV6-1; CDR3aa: CASSPSGTNTGELFF; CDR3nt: TGTGCCAGCAGTCCCAGCGGGACGAACACCGGGGAGCTGTTTTTT
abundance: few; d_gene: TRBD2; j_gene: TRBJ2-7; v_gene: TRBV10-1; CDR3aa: CASSRGGSEDEQYF; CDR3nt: TGCGCCAGCAGTAGGGGCGGGAGCGAGGACGAGCAGTACTTC
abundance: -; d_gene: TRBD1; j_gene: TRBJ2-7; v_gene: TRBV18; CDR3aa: CASSPRQGTYEQYF; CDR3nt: TGTGCCAGCTCACCCAGACAGGGGACCTACGAGCAGTACTTC
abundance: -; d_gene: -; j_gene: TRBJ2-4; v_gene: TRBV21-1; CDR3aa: CARGDARQLAKNIQYF; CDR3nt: TGTGCCAGGGGGGACGCCCGGCAACTAGCCAAAAACATTCAGTACTTC
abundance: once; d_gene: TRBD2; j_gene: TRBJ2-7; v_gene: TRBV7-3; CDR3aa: CASRTGTSDHEQYF; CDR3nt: TGTGCCAGCAGGACCGGGACTAGCGACCACGAGCAGTACTTC
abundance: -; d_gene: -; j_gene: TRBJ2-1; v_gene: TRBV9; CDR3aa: CASSVGSYNEQFF; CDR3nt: TGTGCCAGCAGCGTAGGATCGTACAATGAGCAGTTCTTC
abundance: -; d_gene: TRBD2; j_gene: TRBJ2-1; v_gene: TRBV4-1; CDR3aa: CASSQDGTSAYNEQFF; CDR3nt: TGCGCCAGCAGCCAAGACGGGACTAGCGCTTACAATGAGCAGTTCTTC
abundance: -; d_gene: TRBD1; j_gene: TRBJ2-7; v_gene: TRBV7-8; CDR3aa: CASSPTGTGGIYEQYF; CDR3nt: TGTGCCAGCAGCCCGACCGGGACAGGGGGCATATACGAGCAGTACTTC
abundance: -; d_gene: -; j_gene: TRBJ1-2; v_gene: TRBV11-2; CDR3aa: CASSLAPANYGYTF; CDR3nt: TGTGCCAGCAGCTTAGCCCCAGCTAACTATGGCTACACCTTC
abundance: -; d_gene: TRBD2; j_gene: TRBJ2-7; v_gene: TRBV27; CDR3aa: CARRGGTSGGFYEQYF; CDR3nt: TGTGCCAGGAGGGGAGGGACTAGCGGGGGGTTCTACGAGCAGTACTTC
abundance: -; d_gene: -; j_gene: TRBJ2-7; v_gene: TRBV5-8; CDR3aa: CASSLTVLMGEQYF; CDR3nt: TGTGCCAGCAGCTTGACTGTTCTCATGGGGGAGCAGTACTTC
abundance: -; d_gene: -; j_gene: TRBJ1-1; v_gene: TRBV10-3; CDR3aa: CAITEEANTEAFF; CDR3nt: TGTGCCATCACTGAGGAGGCGAACACTGAAGCTTTCTTT
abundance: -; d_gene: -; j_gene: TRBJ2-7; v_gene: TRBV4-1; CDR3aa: CASSQPGQRYEQYF; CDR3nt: TGCGCCAGCAGCCAACCCGGACAGAGATACGAGCAGTACTTC
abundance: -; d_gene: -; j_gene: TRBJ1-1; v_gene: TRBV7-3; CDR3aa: CASSFGGSGTEAFF; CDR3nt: TGTGCCAGCAGCTTCGGGGGTTCGGGCACTGAAGCTTTCTTT
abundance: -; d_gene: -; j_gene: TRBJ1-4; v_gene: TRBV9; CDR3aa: CASSITGTNEELFF; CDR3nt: TGTGCCAGCAGTATAACAGGGACTAATGAAGAACTGTTTTTT
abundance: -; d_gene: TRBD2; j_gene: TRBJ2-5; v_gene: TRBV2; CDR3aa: CASSEGGLAGVKTQYF; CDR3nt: TGTGCCAGCAGTGAAGGGGGGTTAGCGGGGGTAAAGACCCAGTACTTC
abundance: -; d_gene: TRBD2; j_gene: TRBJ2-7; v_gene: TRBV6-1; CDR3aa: CASSDFPFSGRASYEQYF; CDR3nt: TGTGCCAGCAGTGATTTCCCCTTTAGCGGGAGAGCATCCTACGAGCAGTACTTC
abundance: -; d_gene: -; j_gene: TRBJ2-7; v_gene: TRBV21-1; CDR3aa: CASSFSVSYEQYF; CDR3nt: TGTGCCAGCAGCTTTAGCGTAAGCTACGAGCAGTACTTC
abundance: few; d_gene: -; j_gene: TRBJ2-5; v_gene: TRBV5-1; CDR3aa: CASSLFGRGEKETQYF; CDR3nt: TGCGCCAGCAGCTTGTTCGGCAGGGGGGAAAAAGAGACCCAGTACTTC
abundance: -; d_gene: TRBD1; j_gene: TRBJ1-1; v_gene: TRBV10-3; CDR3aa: CAISATGVNTEAFF; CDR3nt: TGTGCCATCAGCGCAACAGGGGTCAACACTGAAGCTTTCTTT
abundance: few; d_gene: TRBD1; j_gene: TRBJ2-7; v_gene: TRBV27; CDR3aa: CASQRGQGLGEQYF; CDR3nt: TGTGCCAGCCAGAGGGGACAGGGCCTGGGGGAGCAGTACTTC
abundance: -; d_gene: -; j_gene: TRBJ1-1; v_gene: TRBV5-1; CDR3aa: CASSLVLGSAEAFF; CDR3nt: TGCGCCAGCAGCTTGGTGTTAGGGTCCGCTGAAGCTTTCTTT
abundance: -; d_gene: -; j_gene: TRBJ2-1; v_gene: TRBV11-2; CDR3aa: CASSQGPYNEQFF; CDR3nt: TGTGCCAGCAGCCAGGGGCCCTACAATGAGCAGTTCTTC
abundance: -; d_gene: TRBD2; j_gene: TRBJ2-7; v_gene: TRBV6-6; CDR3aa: CARLAGGRTSYEQYF; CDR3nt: TGTGCCAGATTAGCGGGGGGGAGAACCTCCTACGAGCAGTACTTC
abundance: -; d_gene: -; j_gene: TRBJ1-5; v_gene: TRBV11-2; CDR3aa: CASSLAESNQPQHF; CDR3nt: TGTGCCAGCAGCTTAGCTGAAAGCAATCAGCCCCAGCATTTT
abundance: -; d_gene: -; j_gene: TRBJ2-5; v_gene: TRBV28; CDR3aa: CASTSPGLETQYF; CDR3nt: TGTGCCAGCACTAGTCCGGGCTTGGAGACCCAGTACTTC